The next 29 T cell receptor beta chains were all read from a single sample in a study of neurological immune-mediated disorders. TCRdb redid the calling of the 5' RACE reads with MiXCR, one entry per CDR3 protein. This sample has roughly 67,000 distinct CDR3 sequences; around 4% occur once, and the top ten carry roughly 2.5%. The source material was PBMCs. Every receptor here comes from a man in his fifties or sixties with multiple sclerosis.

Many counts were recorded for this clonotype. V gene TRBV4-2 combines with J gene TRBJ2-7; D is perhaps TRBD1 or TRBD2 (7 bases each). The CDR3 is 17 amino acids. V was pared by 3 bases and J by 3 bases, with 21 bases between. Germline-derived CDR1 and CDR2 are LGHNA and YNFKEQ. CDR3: CASSQPGQSGGGYEQYF. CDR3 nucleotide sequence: TGTGCCAGCAGCCAGCCGGGACAGAGTGGGGGGGGCTACGAGCAGTACTTC.

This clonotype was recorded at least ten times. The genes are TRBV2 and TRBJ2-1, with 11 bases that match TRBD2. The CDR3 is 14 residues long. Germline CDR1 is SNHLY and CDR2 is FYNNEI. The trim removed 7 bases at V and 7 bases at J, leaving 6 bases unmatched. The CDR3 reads CASKGTSGPNEQFF. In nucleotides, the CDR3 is TGTGCCAGCAAAGGGACTAGCGGACCTAATGAGCAGTTCTTC.

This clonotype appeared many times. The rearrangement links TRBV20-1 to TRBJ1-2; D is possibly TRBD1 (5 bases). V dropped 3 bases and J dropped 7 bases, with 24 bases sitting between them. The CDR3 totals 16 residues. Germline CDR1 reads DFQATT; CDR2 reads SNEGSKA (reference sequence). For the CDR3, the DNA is TGCAGTGCTAGCCTTCCGTCTCGGGGGTTACGAAGTGGCTACACCTTC. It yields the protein CSASLPSRGLRSGYTF.

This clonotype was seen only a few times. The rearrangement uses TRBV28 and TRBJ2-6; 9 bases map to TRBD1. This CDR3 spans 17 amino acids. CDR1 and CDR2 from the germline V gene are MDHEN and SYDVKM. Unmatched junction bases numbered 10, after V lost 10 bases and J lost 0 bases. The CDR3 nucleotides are TGTGCCACCTCAGGGGACAGGGTATACTCTGGGGCCAACGTCCTGACTTTC. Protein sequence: CATSGDRVYSGANVLTF.

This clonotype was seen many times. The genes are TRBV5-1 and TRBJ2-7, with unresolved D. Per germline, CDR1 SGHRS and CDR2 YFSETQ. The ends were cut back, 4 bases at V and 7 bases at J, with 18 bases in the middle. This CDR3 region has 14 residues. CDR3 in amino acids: CASSPSGGSGEQYV. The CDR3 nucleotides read TGCGCCAGCAGCCCTTCCGGCGGATCCGGGGAGCAGTACGTC.

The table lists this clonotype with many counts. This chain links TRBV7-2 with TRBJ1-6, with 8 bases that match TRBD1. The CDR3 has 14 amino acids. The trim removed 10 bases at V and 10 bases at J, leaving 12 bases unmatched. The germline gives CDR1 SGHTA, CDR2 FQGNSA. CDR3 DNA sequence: TGTGCCACAGGCGGGGCAGGGGGCAGGTCACCCCTCCACTTT. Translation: CATGGAGGRSPLHF.

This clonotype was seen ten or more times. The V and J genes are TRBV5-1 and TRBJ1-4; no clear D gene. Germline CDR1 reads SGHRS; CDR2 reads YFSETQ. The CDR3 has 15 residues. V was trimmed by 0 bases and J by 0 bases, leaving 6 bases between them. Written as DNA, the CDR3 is TGCGCCAGCAGCTTGGCTGGGGCAACTAATGAAAAACTGTTTTTT. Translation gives CASSLAGATNEKLFF.

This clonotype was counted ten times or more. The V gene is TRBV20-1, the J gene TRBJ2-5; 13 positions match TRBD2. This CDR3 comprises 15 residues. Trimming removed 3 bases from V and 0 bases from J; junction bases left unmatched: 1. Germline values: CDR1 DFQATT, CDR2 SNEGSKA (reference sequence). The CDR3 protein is CSARGTSGNQETQYF. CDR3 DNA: TGCAGTGCTAGGGGGACTAGCGGGAACCAAGAGACCCAGTACTTC.

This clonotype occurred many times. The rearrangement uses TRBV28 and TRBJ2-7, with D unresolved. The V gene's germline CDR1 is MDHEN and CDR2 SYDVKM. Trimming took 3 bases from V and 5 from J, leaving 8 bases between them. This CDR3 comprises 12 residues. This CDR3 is CASSFNVDEQYV. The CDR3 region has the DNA TGTGCCAGCAGTTTCAATGTCGACGAGCAGTACGTC.

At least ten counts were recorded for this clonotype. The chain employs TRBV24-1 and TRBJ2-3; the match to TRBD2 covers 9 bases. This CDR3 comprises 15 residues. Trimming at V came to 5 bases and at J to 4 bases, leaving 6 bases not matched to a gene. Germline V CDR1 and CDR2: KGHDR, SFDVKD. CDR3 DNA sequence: TGTGCCACCAGTGTTGGGGGGACTAGCCCAGATACGCAGTATTTT. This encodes CATSVGGTSPDTQYF.

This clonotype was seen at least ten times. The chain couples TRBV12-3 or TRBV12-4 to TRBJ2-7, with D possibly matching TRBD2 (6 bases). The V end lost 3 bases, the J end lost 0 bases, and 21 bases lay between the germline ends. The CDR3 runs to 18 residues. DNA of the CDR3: TGTGCCAGCAGTTTTGATTATGCGGCGGGGAGGATCTCCTACGAGCAGTACTTC. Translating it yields CASSFDYAAGRISYEQYF.

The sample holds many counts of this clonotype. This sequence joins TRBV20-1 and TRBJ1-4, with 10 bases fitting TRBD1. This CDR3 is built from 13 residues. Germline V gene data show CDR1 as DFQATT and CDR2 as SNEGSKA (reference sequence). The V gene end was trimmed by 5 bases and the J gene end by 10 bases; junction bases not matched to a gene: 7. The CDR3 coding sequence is TGCAGTGCTCGTCCCGGGACAGGGGCAAAACTGTTTTTT. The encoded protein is CSARPGTGAKLFF.

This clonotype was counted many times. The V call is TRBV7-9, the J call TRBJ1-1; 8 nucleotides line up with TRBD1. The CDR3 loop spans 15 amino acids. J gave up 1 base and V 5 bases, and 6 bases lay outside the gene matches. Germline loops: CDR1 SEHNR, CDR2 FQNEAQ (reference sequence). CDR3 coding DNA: TGTGCCAGCAGCCTCAGGGACAGGCAGAACACTGAAGCTTTCTTT. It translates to CASSLRDRQNTEAFF.

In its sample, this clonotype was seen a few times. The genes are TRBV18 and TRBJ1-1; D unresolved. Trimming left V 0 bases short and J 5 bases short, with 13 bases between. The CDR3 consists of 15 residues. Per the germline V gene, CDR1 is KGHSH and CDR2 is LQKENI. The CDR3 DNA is TGTGCCAGCTCACCACCGGGTAGGGTGGGGACTGAAGCTTTCTTT. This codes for CASSPPGRVGTEAFF.

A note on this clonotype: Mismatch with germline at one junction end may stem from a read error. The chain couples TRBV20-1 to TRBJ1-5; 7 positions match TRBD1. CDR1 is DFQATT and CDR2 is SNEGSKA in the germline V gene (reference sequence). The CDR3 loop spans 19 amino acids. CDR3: CSASPDHPSRDRVHQPQNF. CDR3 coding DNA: TGCAGTGCTAGCCCGGACCACCCTAGCCGAGACAGGGTCCATCAGCCCCAGAATTTT.

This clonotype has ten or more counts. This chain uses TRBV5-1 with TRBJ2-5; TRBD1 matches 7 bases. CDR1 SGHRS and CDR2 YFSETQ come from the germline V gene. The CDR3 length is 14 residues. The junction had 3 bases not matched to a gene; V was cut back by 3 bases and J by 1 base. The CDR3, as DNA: TGCGCCAGCAGCTCGACAGGGCCCCAAGAGACCCAGTACTTC. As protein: CASSSTGPQETQYF. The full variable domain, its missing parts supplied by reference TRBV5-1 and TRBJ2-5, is KAGVTQTPRYLIKTRGQQVTLSCSPISGHRSVSWYQQTPGQGLQFLFEYFSETQRNKGNFPGRFSGRQFSNSRSEMNVSTLELGDSALYLCASSSTGPQETQYFGPGTRLLVL.

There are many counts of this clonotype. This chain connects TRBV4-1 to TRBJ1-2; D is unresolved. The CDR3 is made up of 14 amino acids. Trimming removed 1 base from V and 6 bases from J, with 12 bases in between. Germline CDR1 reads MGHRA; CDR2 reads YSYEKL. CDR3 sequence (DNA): TGCGCCAGCAGCCAAGGGTATGGCACTCATGGCTACACCTTC. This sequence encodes CASSQGYGTHGYTF.

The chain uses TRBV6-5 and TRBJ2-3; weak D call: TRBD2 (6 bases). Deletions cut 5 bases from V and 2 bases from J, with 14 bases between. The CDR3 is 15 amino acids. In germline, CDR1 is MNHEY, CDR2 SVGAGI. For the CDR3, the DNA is TGTGCCAGCAGTGACCGGGACTCCCCCACAGATACGCAGTATTTT. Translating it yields CASSDRDSPTDTQYF.

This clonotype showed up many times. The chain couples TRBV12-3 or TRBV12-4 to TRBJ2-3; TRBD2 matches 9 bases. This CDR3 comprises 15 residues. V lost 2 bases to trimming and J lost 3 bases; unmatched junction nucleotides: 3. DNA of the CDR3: TGTGCCAGCAGTTTAAATAGCGGGGGAACAGATACGCAGTATTTT. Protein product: CASSLNSGGTDTQYF.

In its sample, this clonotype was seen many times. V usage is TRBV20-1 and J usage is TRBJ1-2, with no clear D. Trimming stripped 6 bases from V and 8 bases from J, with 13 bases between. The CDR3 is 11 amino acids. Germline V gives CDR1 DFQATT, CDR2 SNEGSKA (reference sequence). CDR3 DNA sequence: TGCAGTGCGGAGGGTTATCAGGGCTACACCTTC. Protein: CSAEGYQGYTF.

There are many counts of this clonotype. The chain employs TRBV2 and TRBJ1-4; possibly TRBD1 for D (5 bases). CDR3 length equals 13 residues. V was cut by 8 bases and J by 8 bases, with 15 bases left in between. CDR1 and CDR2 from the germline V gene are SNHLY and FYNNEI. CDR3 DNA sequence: TGTGCCAGCGGCCCGGCAGGGTCGGAAAAACTGTTTTTT. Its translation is CASGPAGSEKLFF.

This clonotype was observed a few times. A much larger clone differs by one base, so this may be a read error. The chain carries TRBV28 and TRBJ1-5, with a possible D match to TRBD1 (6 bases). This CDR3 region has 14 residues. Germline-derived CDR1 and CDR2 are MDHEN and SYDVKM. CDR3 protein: CASSFTNRAQPQNF. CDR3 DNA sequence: TGTGCCAGCAGTTTTACTAACAGGGCACAGCCCCAGAATTTT.

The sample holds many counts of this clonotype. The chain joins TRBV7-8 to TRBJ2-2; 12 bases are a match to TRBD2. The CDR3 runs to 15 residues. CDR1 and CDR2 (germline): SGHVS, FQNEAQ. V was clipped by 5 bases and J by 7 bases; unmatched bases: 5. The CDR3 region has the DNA TGTGCCAGCAGCCCTAGCGGGGGGGCGATCGGGGAGCTGTTTTTT. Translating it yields CASSPSGGAIGELFF.

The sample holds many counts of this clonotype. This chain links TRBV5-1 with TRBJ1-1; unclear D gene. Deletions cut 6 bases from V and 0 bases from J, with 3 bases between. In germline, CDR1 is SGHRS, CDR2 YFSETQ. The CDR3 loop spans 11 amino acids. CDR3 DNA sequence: TGCGCCAGCATGATGAACACTGAAGCTTTCTTT. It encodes CASMMNTEAFF.

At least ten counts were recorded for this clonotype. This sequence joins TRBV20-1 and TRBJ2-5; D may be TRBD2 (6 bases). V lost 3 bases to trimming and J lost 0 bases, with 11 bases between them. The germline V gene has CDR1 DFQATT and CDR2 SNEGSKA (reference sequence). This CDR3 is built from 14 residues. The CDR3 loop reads CSARTIADQETQYF. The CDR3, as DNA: TGCAGTGCTAGGACTATAGCGGACCAAGAGACCCAGTACTTC.

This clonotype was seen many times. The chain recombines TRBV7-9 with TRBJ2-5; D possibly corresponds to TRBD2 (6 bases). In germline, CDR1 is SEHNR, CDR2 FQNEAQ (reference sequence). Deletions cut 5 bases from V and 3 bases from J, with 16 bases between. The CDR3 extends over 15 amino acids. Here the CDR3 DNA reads TGTGCCAGCAGCAGAGTGGGAGGTAGAGAAGAGACCCAGTACTTC. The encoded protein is CASSRVGGREETQYF.

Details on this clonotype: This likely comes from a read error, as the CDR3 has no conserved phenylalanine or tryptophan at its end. CDR3 in amino acids: CASRKSASRRDIQYN. In DNA, the CDR3 is TGCGCCAGCAGAAAGTCGGCTTCCCGACGTGACATTCAGTACAAC. J is TRBJ2-4 and V is TRBV5-1; D is ambiguous. Trimming removed 5 bases at V and 8 bases at J, with 20 bases between. This CDR3 is built from 15 residues. Germline CDR1 reads SGHRS; CDR2 reads YFSETQ.

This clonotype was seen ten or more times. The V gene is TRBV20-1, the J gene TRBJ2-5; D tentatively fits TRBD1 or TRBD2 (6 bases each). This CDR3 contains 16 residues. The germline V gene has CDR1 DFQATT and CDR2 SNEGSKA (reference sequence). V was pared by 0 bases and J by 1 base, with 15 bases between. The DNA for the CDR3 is TGCAGTGCTAGAGATGTGGAGGAGGGGGGCCAAGAGACCCAGTACTTC. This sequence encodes CSARDVEEGGQETQYF.

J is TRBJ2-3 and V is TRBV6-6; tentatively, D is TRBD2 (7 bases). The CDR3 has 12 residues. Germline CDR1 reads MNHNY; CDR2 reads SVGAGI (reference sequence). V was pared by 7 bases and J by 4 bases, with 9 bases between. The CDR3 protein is CASKGGSDTQYF. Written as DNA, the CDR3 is TGTGCCAGCAAGGGGGGGTCAGATACGCAGTATTTT.